Listed here is a single T cell receptor (beta chain). The target antigen is unknown. This sample is drawn from a study of T-cell reconstitution after alpha-beta-depleted transplantation in children. Broader study findings: Newly produced T cells mostly provided counts and TCRbeta diversity after one year, as hyperexpanded clones declined. The study traced high day-60 TCRbeta diversity in some patients to surviving recipient T cells and thymic progenitors. The study reportedly traced alpha-beta T cells about two months after transplant to several hundred expanded graft clones.

The J segment lost 5 bases and the V segment lost 2 bases, leaving 7 bases of the junction unmatched. CDR3 length: 15 amino acids. Per germline, CDR1 MNHEY and CDR2 SVGAGI. TCRbeta library preparation incorporated unique molecular identifiers. TCRdb reprocessed the PCR reads via MiXCR and lists one record per CDR3 protein. The repertoire consists of about 300,000 distinct CDR3 sequences, with over 7% occurring once and the leading ten covering 8.5% to 9.5%. The input for sequencing was peripheral blood, taken 360 days after TCRalphabeta/CD19-depleted stem cell transplant. This sequence was found in a female patient aged 2-15 years who had a stem cell transplant for Fanconi anemia, so the T cells may come from the graft donor. The chain carries TRBV6-5 and TRBJ2-5, with 8 bases matching TRBD2. The CDR3 spells CASSYIRAGVETQYF. In nucleotides, the CDR3 is TGTGCCAGCAGTTACATTCGAGCGGGGGTGGAGACCCAGTACTTC.